The 25 T cell receptor beta chains presented below share a single source sample, sequenced in a study of blood T cell repertoires in COVID-19. Some clones are missing from TCRdb's copy, which holds only in-frame ones; the method was immunoSEQ multiplex PCR. This sample has some 230,000 clones, with roughly 80% found just once. The specimen sequenced was peripheral blood. The receptors stem from a woman aged 55-69 years who had recovered from COVID-19.

This chain connects TRBV6-5 to TRBJ1-1; D ambiguous. V shed 6 bases and J shed 1 base, with 15 bases lying between them. This CDR3 is 15 amino acids long. Germline loops: CDR1 MNHEY, CDR2 SVGAGI. The CDR3 bases are TGTGCCAGCAGCCCAGCCCGACTGAGGAACACTGAAGCTTTCTTT. Its protein product is CASSPARLRNTEAFF.

V and J are TRBV12-5 and TRBJ1-1; D may be TRBD1 (6 bases). V gave up 7 bases and J gave up 6 bases, with 15 bases separating them. Germline-derived CDR1 and CDR2 are LGHNT and FRNRAP. This CDR3 is built from 13 residues. CDR3 in amino acids: CASAFVGGAEAFF. The CDR3 DNA reads as TGTGCTAGTGCTTTCGTAGGGGGTGCTGAAGCTTTCTTT.

Notes on this clone: Its ends do not fully match the called genes, so a read error is possible. The chain joins TRBV3-1 (or the pseudogene TRBV3-2) to TRBJ1-2; 8 bases fit TRBD1. Germline V gene sequence: CDR1 LGHDT, CDR2 YNNKEL (reference sequence). This CDR3 has 16 amino acids. The CDR3: CASTQGGGQGFYGYTF. As DNA, the CDR3 is TGTGCCAGCACCCAAGGAGGCGGACAGGGTTTCTATGGCTACACCTTC.

The CDR3, as DNA: TGTGCCAGCAGCTTAGGTAGCGTTAGTATCTACGAGCAGTACTTC. Amino acid sequence: CASSLGSVSIYEQYF. This chain joins TRBV7-2 and TRBJ2-7; D is perhaps TRBD2 (5 bases). Trimming removed 1 base at V and 3 bases at J, with 13 bases between. CDR3 length: 15 residues. Germline assignment: CDR1 SGHTA and CDR2 FQGNSA.

The V and J genes are TRBV5-5 and TRBJ2-1; D not resolved. The V gene's germline CDR1 is SGHKS and CDR2 YYEKEE (reference sequence). The CDR3 length is 13 residues. V was trimmed by 1 base and J by 8 bases, leaving 10 bases between them. CDR3 loop: CASSLPVEYEQFF. CDR3 sequence (DNA): TGTGCCAGCAGCTTGCCGGTAGAGTATGAGCAGTTCTTC.

V and J are TRBV30 and TRBJ1-2; the D gene is possibly TRBD1 (5 bases). V dropped 3 bases and J dropped 2 bases, with 10 bases sitting between them. Germline V gives CDR1 GTSNPN, CDR2 SVGIG (reference sequence). The CDR3 has 13 residues. The CDR3 DNA reads as TGTGCCTGGAGCCCAGGGTCAAACTATGGCTACACCTTC. Translated, it gives CAWSPGSNYGYTF.

The chain carries TRBV3-1 (or the pseudogene TRBV3-2) and TRBJ2-7; 13 bases line up with TRBD2. V shed 4 bases, J shed 4 bases, and the junction held 4 bases outside the gene matches. The CDR3 loop spans 15 amino acids. Germline V gene lookup returns CDR1 LGHDT and CDR2 YNNKEL (reference sequence). CDR3 nucleotides: TGTGCCAGCAGCCCTGGGACTAGCGGGGCTTACGAGCAGTACTTC. Translated: CASSPGTSGAYEQYF.

The rearrangement joins TRBV7-8 to TRBJ1-2, with no clear D. V dropped 0 bases and J dropped 8 bases, with 7 bases sitting between them. This CDR3 region has 12 residues. Germline CDR1 and CDR2: SGHVS and FQNEAQ. The CDR3 coding sequence is TGTGCCAGCAGCTTAGCCTCGGGGGGCTACACCTTC. Its protein product is CASSLASGGYTF.

V usage is TRBV6-6 and J usage is TRBJ1-1; 9 nucleotides align to TRBD1. The germline gives CDR1 MNHNY, CDR2 SVGAGI (reference sequence). The V and J ends lost 2 bases and 7 bases, in that order; junction bases with no gene match: 11. The CDR3 is made up of 16 amino acids. In nucleotides, the CDR3 is TGTGCCAGCAGTTACCACTCAGGGACAGGGAGGCATGAAGCTTTCTTT. Translation: CASSYHSGTGRHEAFF.

The chain has TRBV4-3 and TRBJ1-1; 9 positions match TRBD1. Per the germline V gene, CDR1 is LGHNA and CDR2 is YSLEER. The CDR3 covers 15 residues. With 0 bases clipped from V and 11 bases from J, the junction kept 10 bases outside the gene matches. CDR3 residues: CASSQDLTGGARAFF. CDR3 DNA: TGCGCCAGCAGCCAAGACCTAACAGGGGGCGCGAGGGCTTTCTTT.

The chain joins TRBV7-9 to TRBJ1-2, with 7 bases aligning to TRBD1. The junction had 7 bases not matched to a gene; V was cut back by 4 bases and J by 8 bases. Per the germline V gene, CDR1 is SEHNR and CDR2 is FQNEAQ (reference sequence). This CDR3 is built from 13 residues. CDR3 DNA sequence: TGTGCCAGCAGCTCAAGCCGGGACAGCGGCTACACCTTC. It translates to CASSSSRDSGYTF.

The chain links TRBV7-2 to TRBJ2-3; 11 bases are a match to TRBD2. J was trimmed by 0 bases and V by 4 bases; bases with no gene match: 3. This CDR3 is built from 16 residues. Germline V CDR1 and CDR2: SGHTA, FQGNSA. DNA of the CDR3: TGTGCCAGCAGCTCCATAGCGGGAGGGAGCACAGATACGCAGTATTTT. Its translation: CASSSIAGGSTDTQYF.

This chain connects TRBV7-2 to TRBJ2-3, with D maybe TRBD2 (6 bases). Germline CDR1 is SGHTA and CDR2 is FQGNSA. Trimming pared 5 bases from V and 4 bases from J, leaving 10 bases between. This CDR3 region has 13 residues. Written as DNA, the CDR3 is TGTGCCAGCAGCGGGGGGTGGGCAGATACGCAGTATTTT. Protein sequence: CASSGGWADTQYF. Filled out from reference TRBV7-2 and TRBJ2-3, the complete variable domain reads GAGVSQSPSNKVTEKGKDVELRCDPISGHTALYWYRQSLGQGLEFLIYFQGNSAPDKSGLPSDRFSAERTGGSVSTLTIQRTQQEDSAVYLCASSGGWADTQYFGPGTRLTVL.

The chain recombines TRBV18 with TRBJ2-2; 9 nucleotides agree with TRBD1. V dropped 5 bases and J dropped 7; count of bases not matched to a gene: 11. This CDR3 has 16 residues. Germline CDR1 and CDR2: KGHSH and LQKENI. The CDR3 nucleotides read TGTGCCAGCTCAATCACCGGGACAGGGAAAATCGGGGAGCTGTTTTTT. Translation gives CASSITGTGKIGELFF.

CDR3 bases: TGTGCCAGCAGCCAGGACAACCTGAACACTGAAGCTTTCTTT. This sequence encodes CASSQDNLNTEAFF. The chain employs TRBV7-3 and TRBJ1-1; D may be TRBD1 (5 bases). Between the trimmed V and J ends, which lost 5 bases and 0 bases, there was a span of 10 bases. This CDR3 region has 14 residues. Germline CDR1 and CDR2: SGHTA and FQGTGA.

The chain carries TRBV11-2 and TRBJ1-1; D remains unclear. The CDR3 spans 13 residues. V lost 1 base to trimming and J lost 8 bases, with 11 bases between them. Per the germline V gene, CDR1 is SGHAT and CDR2 is FQNNGV. CDR3 sequence reads: CASSLVRASEAFF. The CDR3 DNA reads as TGTGCCAGCAGCTTAGTTCGCGCCTCCGAAGCTTTCTTT.

CDR3 DNA sequence: TGTGCCAGCAGTACAGGGGGCGAAGGACCGACCCAGTACTTC. It codes for CASSTGGEGPTQYF. The chain has TRBV6-2 or TRBV6-3 and TRBJ2-5, with 9 bases fitting TRBD1. This CDR3 is built from 14 residues. Trimming at V came to 5 bases and at J to 7 bases, leaving 8 bases not matched to a gene. Looked up from germline, CDR1 is MNHEY and CDR2 is SVGEGT.

The gene calls are TRBV7-2 and TRBJ2-1; maybe TRBD2 (5 bases). The ends were cut back, 3 bases at V and 6 bases at J, with 9 bases in the middle. This CDR3 has 13 amino acids. Per the germline V gene, CDR1 is SGHTA and CDR2 is FQGNSA. In DNA, the CDR3 is TGTGCCAGCAGCTTTAGAGGAGGCAATGAGCAGTTCTTC. This codes for CASSFRGGNEQFF.

The genes are TRBV6-6 and TRBJ2-7, with D maybe TRBD1 (5 bases). The CDR3 runs 14 residues. Germline CDR1 and CDR2: MNHNY and SVGAGI (reference sequence). V lost 0 bases to trimming and J lost 3 bases, with 9 bases between them. The CDR3 here is CASSYSTGNYEQYF. Written as DNA, the CDR3 is TGTGCCAGCAGTTACTCTACAGGAAACTACGAGCAGTACTTC.

This chain joins TRBV3-1 (or the pseudogene TRBV3-2) and TRBJ2-7; the D gene is possibly TRBD1 (5 bases). The V end was cut by 5 bases, the J end by 6 bases, with 8 bases between. Germline assignment: CDR1 LGHDT and CDR2 YNNKEL (reference sequence). The CDR3 runs 11 residues. CDR3 sequence reads: CASSRGGEQYF. The CDR3 DNA reads TGTGCCAGCAGCAGGGGTGGCGAGCAGTACTTC.

This clone was counted a few times. CDR3 in DNA: TGTGCCAGCAGGCCGTACGAGGCCGCTAACTATGGCTACACCTTC. Translated, it gives CASRPYEAANYGYTF. The J gene is TRBJ1-2, the V gene TRBV6-5, with D hard to call. The V end lost 6 bases, the J end lost 0 bases, and 14 bases lay between the germline ends. CDR1 and CDR2 from the germline V gene are MNHEY and SVGAGI. The CDR3 totals 15 residues.

This chain links TRBV30 with TRBJ1-5; TRBD1 matches at 7 bases. Germline CDR1 and CDR2: GTSNPN and SVGIG (reference sequence). The J segment lost 2 bases and the V segment lost 2 bases, leaving 9 bases of the junction unmatched. This CDR3 comprises 16 residues. The CDR3 here is CAWSQTGRGGNQPQHF. In DNA form, the CDR3 reads TGTGCCTGGAGTCAGACAGGGCGAGGGGGCAATCAGCCCCAGCATTTT.

V is TRBV5-1 and J is TRBJ2-5, with 11 bases matching TRBD1. This CDR3 has 14 amino acids. The V gene's germline CDR1 is SGHRS and CDR2 YFSETQ. The trim removed 3 bases at V and 5 bases at J, leaving 3 bases unmatched. CDR3 in amino acids: CASSSWTGGETQYF. For the CDR3, the DNA is TGCGCCAGCAGCTCATGGACAGGGGGCGAGACCCAGTACTTC.

The chain links TRBV29-1 to TRBJ2-1; the match to TRBD1 covers 7 bases. From germline, CDR1 is SQVTM and CDR2 ANQGSEA. Unmatched junction bases numbered 10, after V lost 6 bases and J lost 2 bases. CDR3 length: 15 amino acids. CDR3 coding DNA: TGCAGCGTATTACCGGGACAGAAGACCTACAATGAGCAGTTCTTC. The encoded protein is CSVLPGQKTYNEQFF.

Regarding this clone: Other DNA sequences within the sample encode an identical CDR3. V gene TRBV30 combines with J gene TRBJ1-2, with D possibly matching TRBD1 (5 bases). Germline V CDR1 and CDR2: GTSNPN, SVGIG (reference sequence). Trimming cost V 0 bases and J 2 bases, with 7 bases left between them. This CDR3 spans 13 amino acids. The CDR3 sequence: CAWSVGQNYGYTF. CDR3 DNA: TGTGCCTGGAGTGTGGGGCAGAACTATGGCTACACCTTC.